Listed here is a single TCR beta chain. This specimen comes from a study of T cells after somatic rescue of genetic block. The CDR3 is made up of 18 amino acids. Germline lookup yields CDR1 SGHAT and CDR2 FQNNGV. V lost 1 base, J lost 0 bases, and 13 bases lay in between. The repertoire was sequenced with immunoSEQ multiplex PCR; TCRdb's copy has only in-frame clones and lacks some. In the table there are about 72,000 clones, under 95% of which are singletons. The sequenced sample was peripheral blood mononuclear cells (PBMCs). The chain employs TRBV11-2 and TRBJ2-6; D gene uncertain. This TCR derives from a man under 40. In DNA, the CDR3 is TGTGCCAGCAGCTTAGCCCCAGGTCCCAACTCTGGGGCCAACGTCCTGACTTTC. This codes for CASSLAPGPNSGANVLTF.